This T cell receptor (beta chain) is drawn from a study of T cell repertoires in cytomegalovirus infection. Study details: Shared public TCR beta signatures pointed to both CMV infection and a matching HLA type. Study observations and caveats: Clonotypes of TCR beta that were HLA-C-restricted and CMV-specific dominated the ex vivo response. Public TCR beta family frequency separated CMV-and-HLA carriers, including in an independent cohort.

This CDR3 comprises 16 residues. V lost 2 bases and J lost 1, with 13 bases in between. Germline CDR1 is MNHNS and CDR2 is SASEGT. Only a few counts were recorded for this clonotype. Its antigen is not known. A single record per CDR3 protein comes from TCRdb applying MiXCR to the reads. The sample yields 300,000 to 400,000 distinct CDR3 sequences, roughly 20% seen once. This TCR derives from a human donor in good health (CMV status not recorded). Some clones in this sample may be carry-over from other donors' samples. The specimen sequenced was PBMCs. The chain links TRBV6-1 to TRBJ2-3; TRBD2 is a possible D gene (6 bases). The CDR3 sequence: CASSELTRRGTDTQYF. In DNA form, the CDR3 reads TGTGCCAGCAGTGAATTGACACGGAGGGGCACAGATACGCAGTATTTT.